This passage covers 30 T cell receptor beta chains from one sample sequenced in a study of blood T cell repertoires in COVID-19. The table came from immunoSEQ multiplex PCR; TCRdb's copy has only in-frame clones and leaves some out. The sample lists fewer than 400,000 clones; around 90% were seen once. Sequencing input: peripheral blood. The receptors shown here come from a young woman with COVID-19, enrolled during active disease.

This clone is a singleton in its sample. The chain joins TRBV7-9 to TRBJ1-5; D not certain. This CDR3 is built from 15 residues. Per germline, CDR1 SEHNR and CDR2 FQNEAQ (reference sequence). Trimming pared 4 bases from V and 1 base from J, leaving 11 bases between. In nucleotides, the CDR3 is TGTGCCAGCAGCTCATGGGGAGGAAGCAATCAGCCCCAGCATTTT. The encoded protein is CASSSWGGSNQPQHF.

This chain joins TRBV28 and TRBJ2-5; the D is unclear. V gave up 5 bases and J gave up 3 bases, with 7 bases separating them. Per germline, CDR1 MDHEN and CDR2 SYDVKM. The CDR3 has 12 residues. The CDR3 DNA reads TGTGCCAGCAGTGTATCCAAAGAGACCCAGTACTTC. It yields the protein CASSVSKETQYF. The variable domain in full, completed from reference TRBV28 and TRBJ2-5, reads DVKVTQSSRYLVKRTGEKVFLECVQDMDHENMFWYRQDPGLGLRLIYFSYDVKMKEKGDIPEGYSVSREKKERFSLILESASTNQTSMYLCASSVSKETQYFGPGTRLLVL.

Only one count was recorded for this clone. This chain uses TRBV5-4 with TRBJ2-1, with D possibly matching TRBD2 (5 bases). Germline values: CDR1 SGHNT, CDR2 YYREEE (reference sequence). The CDR3 length is 15 residues. Trimming removed 4 bases at V and 0 bases at J, with 11 bases between. The CDR3 reads CASSREGSSYNEQFF. CDR3 nucleotide sequence: TGTGCCAGCAGCCGTGAGGGAAGCTCCTACAATGAGCAGTTCTTC.

V and J are TRBV18 and TRBJ1-1; D call uncertain. V lost 0 bases and J 5 bases, leaving 7 bases between the germline ends. This CDR3 spans 13 amino acids. CDR1 and CDR2 (germline): KGHSH, LQKENI. DNA of the CDR3: TGTGCCAGCTCACCACCTCCGGAGACTGAAGCTTTCTTT. This encodes CASSPPPETEAFF. The complete variable domain, with remaining parts taken from reference TRBV18 and TRBJ1-1, reads NAGVMQNPRHLVRRRGQEARLRCSPMKGHSHVYWYRQLPEEGLKFMVYLQKENIIDESGMPKERFSAEFPKEGPSILRIQQVVRGDSAAYFCASSPPPETEAFFGQGTRLTVV.

The J gene is TRBJ2-7, the V gene TRBV11-2; TRBD2 is a possible D gene (6 bases). CDR1 is SGHAT and CDR2 is FQNNGV in the germline V gene. V dropped 2 bases and J dropped 1 base, with 12 bases sitting between them. This CDR3 comprises 15 residues. CDR3 in DNA: TGTGCCAGCAGCTTATGGGACTCAAGATCCTACGAGCAGTACTTC. Residues: CASSLWDSRSYEQYF.

The J gene is TRBJ2-1, the V gene TRBV5-5; 13 bases map to TRBD2. The CDR3 spans 15 residues. After removal of 1 base from V and 5 bases from J, the junction contained 0 bases not matched to a gene. CDR1 is SGHKS, CDR2 YYEKEE, per germline (reference sequence). The DNA of the CDR3 is TGTGCCAGCAGCTTGACTAGCGGGAGGGACAATGAGCAGTTCTTC. Translated, it gives CASSLTSGRDNEQFF. The variable domain in full, completed from reference TRBV5-5 and TRBJ2-1, reads DAGVTQSPTHLIKTRGQQVTLRCSPISGHKSVSWYQQVLGQGPQFIFQYYEKEERGRGNFPDRFSARQFPNYSSELNVNALLLGDSALYLCASSLTSGRDNEQFFGPGTRLTVL.

The chain is built from TRBV9 and TRBJ1-6; D is undetermined. Germline CDR1 reads SGDLS; CDR2 reads YYNGEE. V shed 4 bases and J shed 6 bases, with 11 bases lying between them. This CDR3 spans 14 amino acids. CDR3 in DNA: TGTGCCAGCAGCTCCAGCGCGGTTAATTCACCCCTCCACTTT. This gives the protein CASSSSAVNSPLHF.

The rearrangement links TRBV6-6 to TRBJ1-5; the D is unclear. V dropped 0 bases and J dropped 3 bases, with 12 bases sitting between them. Germline V lookup: CDR1 MNHNY, CDR2 SVGAGI (reference sequence). CDR3 size: 16 residues. This CDR3 is CASSYSGRVDNQPQHF. The DNA of the CDR3 is TGTGCCAGCAGTTACTCAGGGAGAGTGGACAATCAGCCCCAGCATTTT.

V gene TRBV9 combines with J gene TRBJ2-7; TRBD2 matches at 7 bases. The CDR3 runs to 15 residues. V was clipped by 4 bases and J by 2 bases; unmatched bases: 9. Germline-derived CDR1 and CDR2 are SGDLS and YYNGEE. CDR3 coding DNA: TGTGCCAGCAGCCCCCGTCTTCGGGGGGCCTACGAGCAGTACTTC. Its protein product is CASSPRLRGAYEQYF.

The V gene is TRBV7-9, the J gene TRBJ2-2; TRBD1 agrees at 7 bases. J was trimmed by 4 bases and V by 5 bases; bases with no gene match: 4. Per germline, CDR1 SEHNR and CDR2 FQNEAQ (reference sequence). This CDR3 comprises 14 residues. The chain's CDR3 is CASSQTGSTGELFF. The DNA of the CDR3 is TGTGCCAGCAGCCAGACAGGGTCCACCGGGGAGCTGTTTTTT.

The chain combines TRBV19 with TRBJ2-3; D call uncertain. The V gene's germline CDR1 is LNHDA and CDR2 SQIVND (reference sequence). The CDR3 sequence is 14 residues long. V lost 5 bases, J lost 2 bases, and 11 bases lay in between. CDR3 sequence reads: CASSPQAATDTQYF. The CDR3 DNA is TGTGCCAGTAGTCCCCAGGCCGCCACAGATACGCAGTATTTT.

This clone showed up just a few times. The chain combines TRBV9 with TRBJ2-1, with 15 bases matching TRBD2. V was clipped by 5 bases and J by 1 base; unmatched bases: 16. Germline V gene sequence: CDR1 SGDLS, CDR2 YYNGEE. The CDR3 is 21 amino acids. The CDR3 DNA reads as TGTGCCAGCAGAGATCGAAATAAGGGACTAGCGGGAGGAAGGTCCTACAATGAGCAGTTCTTC. Translated, it gives CASRDRNKGLAGGRSYNEQFF.

The genes are TRBV3-1 (or the pseudogene TRBV3-2) and TRBJ2-5; D is unclear. Per germline, CDR1 LGHDT and CDR2 YNNKEL (reference sequence). Trimming left V 5 bases short and J 5 bases short, with 12 bases between. The CDR3 runs to 13 residues. CDR3 amino acids: CASSYAGAETQYF. In nucleotides, the CDR3 is TGTGCCAGCAGCTATGCTGGAGCGGAGACCCAGTACTTC.

The chain carries TRBV24-1 and TRBJ2-5; 10 bases are a match to TRBD2. The J segment lost 5 bases and the V segment lost 1 base, leaving 12 bases of the junction unmatched. Germline assignment: CDR1 KGHDR and CDR2 SFDVKD. The CDR3 has 18 residues. The CDR3 DNA sequence: TGTGCCACCAGTGATTTCCTAGCGGGAGAAAACCCCAGGGAGACCCAGTACTTC. This codes for CATSDFLAGENPRETQYF.

The V gene is TRBV6-6, the J gene TRBJ1-6; a possible D gene is TRBD1 (6 bases). V shed 8 bases and J shed 7 bases, with 15 bases lying between them. The CDR3 sequence is 14 residues long. CDR1 MNHNY and CDR2 SVGAGI come from the germline V gene (reference sequence). The CDR3 region has the DNA TGTGCCAGCGGGGGGGCAGGGGCGAATTCACCCCTCCACTTT. It yields the protein CASGGAGANSPLHF.

The gene calls are TRBV9 and TRBJ2-5; D gene unclear. The CDR3 is made up of 15 amino acids. Between the trimmed V and J ends, which lost 0 bases and 2 bases, there was a span of 11 bases. Germline-derived CDR1 and CDR2 are SGDLS and YYNGEE. CDR3 coding DNA: TGTGCCAGCAGCGTAGGGTACTCTCCTCAAGAGACCCAGTACTTC. Translated, it gives CASSVGYSPQETQYF.

This chain links TRBV6-5 with TRBJ1-6, with 9 bases matching TRBD1. Germline CDR1 MNHEY, CDR2 SVGAGI. Trimming took 5 bases from V and 7 from J; bases not matched to a gene: 3. The length of the CDR3 is 14 residues. CDR3 protein: CASSTDRGNSPLHF. CDR3 nucleotides: TGTGCCAGCAGTACCGACAGGGGGAATTCACCCCTCCACTTT.

The J gene is TRBJ1-2, the V gene TRBV6-5, with 8 bases matching TRBD1. The CDR3 loop spans 15 amino acids. Germline V gene sequence: CDR1 MNHEY, CDR2 SVGAGI. V was clipped by 0 bases and J by 4 bases; unmatched bases: 4. As DNA, the CDR3 is TGTGCCAGCAGTTACTCTGTCGGACAGGGCTATGGCTACACCTTC. Translating gives CASSYSVGQGYGYTF.

The CDR3 reads CASTTGGGRPHSNTGELFF. The CDR3 nucleotides are TGCGCCAGCACCACGGGAGGGGGGCGACCCCATTCGAACACCGGGGAGCTGTTTTTT. V is TRBV5-1 and J is TRBJ2-2, with 8 bases aligning to TRBD2. Trimming at V came to 6 bases and at J to 0 bases, leaving 16 bases not matched to a gene. CDR1 is SGHRS, CDR2 YFSETQ, per germline. The CDR3 spans 19 residues.

As DNA, the CDR3 is TGTGCCAGCAGCTTTAGAATCCTCTACGAGCAGTACTTC. This codes for CASSFRILYEQYF. The J gene is TRBJ2-7, the V gene TRBV27; no clear D. Trimming shortened V by 6 bases and J by 3 bases, and 12 bases separated the two germline ends. The germline CDR1 and CDR2 sequences are MNHEY and SMNVEV (reference sequence). The CDR3 covers 13 residues.

The gene calls are TRBV4-1 and TRBJ2-3; maybe TRBD2 (5 bases). The length of the CDR3 is 16 residues. Germline V CDR1 and CDR2: MGHRA, YSYEKL. The germline V and J ends were trimmed by 0 bases and 2 bases, with 12 bases remaining between them. The CDR3 loop reads CASSQDGGSNTDTQYF. CDR3 DNA sequence: TGCGCCAGCAGCCAAGATGGAGGCTCAAACACAGATACGCAGTATTTT.

The chain combines TRBV28 with TRBJ1-1; tentatively, D is TRBD1 (5 bases). The V end was cut by 6 bases, the J end by 0 bases, with 17 bases between. Germline lookup yields CDR1 MDHEN and CDR2 SYDVKM. The CDR3 loop spans 16 amino acids. The CDR3 spells CASSLGGGNMNTEAFF. The CDR3 bases are TGTGCCAGCAGCCTGGGGGGAGGAAACATGAACACTGAAGCTTTCTTT.

The chain carries TRBV5-6 and TRBJ2-1, with 14 bases identical to TRBD2. Germline trimming cut 0 bases from V and 0 bases from J; bases unmatched to any gene: 2. The CDR3 has 18 amino acids. CDR1 is SGHDT, CDR2 YYEEEE, per germline. The CDR3 spells CASSLGTSGRSSYNEQFF. CDR3 DNA sequence: TGTGCCAGCAGCTTGGGGACTAGCGGGAGGAGCTCCTACAATGAGCAGTTCTTC.

This chain connects TRBV5-6 to TRBJ1-2; TRBD1 matches 8 bases. The CDR3 contains 16 residues. V lost 2 bases to trimming and J lost 2 bases; unmatched junction nucleotides: 8. The germline CDR1 and CDR2 sequences are SGHDT and YYEEEE. The CDR3 bases are TGTGCCAGCAGCTTAAACCCGGCAGGGGGCAACTATGGCTACACCTTC. This gives the protein CASSLNPAGGNYGYTF.

V gene TRBV27 combines with J gene TRBJ2-7; TRBD2 matches 7 bases. After removal of 8 bases from V and 7 bases from J, the junction contained 14 bases not matched to a gene. CDR3 length: 14 amino acids. From germline, CDR1 is MNHEY and CDR2 SMNVEV (reference sequence). The DNA for the CDR3 is TGTGCCAGCCTCGGAAAAGCGGGGCTCTTGGAGCAGTACTTC. This sequence encodes CASLGKAGLLEQYF.

This clone was seen a few times. The CDR3 region is CASSTVTGVMNTEAFF. CDR3 sequence (DNA): TGTGCCAGCAGCACAGTGACAGGAGTCATGAACACTGAAGCTTTCTTT. The rearrangement joins TRBV5-6 to TRBJ1-1; weak D call: TRBD1 (6 bases). V lost 4 bases to trimming and J lost 0 bases, with 16 bases between them. The CDR3 is made up of 16 amino acids. Looked up from germline, CDR1 is SGHDT and CDR2 is YYEEEE. Filled out from reference TRBV5-6 and TRBJ1-1, the complete variable domain reads DAGVTQSPTHLIKTRGQQVTLRCSPKSGHDTVSWYQQALGQGPQFIFQYYEEEERQRGNFPDRFSGHQFPNYSSELNVNALLLGDSALYLCASSTVTGVMNTEAFFGQGTRLTVV.

Details on this clone: Other nucleotide sequences in the sample specify the same CDR3. The chain joins TRBV5-4 to TRBJ2-3, with TRBD2 matching over 8 bases. There are 14 residues in the CDR3. V was clipped by 4 bases and J by 4 bases; unmatched bases: 5. Germline V gives CDR1 SGHNT, CDR2 YYREEE (reference sequence). This chain's CDR3 is CASSQGLVADTQYF. For the CDR3, the DNA is TGTGCCAGCAGCCAGGGACTAGTCGCAGATACGCAGTATTTT.

This clone was observed a handful of times. V is TRBV19 and J is TRBJ2-5, with 9 bases fitting TRBD1. Germline CDR1 reads LNHDA; CDR2 reads SQIVND (reference sequence). This CDR3 spans 13 amino acids. J lost 3 bases, V lost 9 bases, and 5 bases had no gene match. The CDR3 nucleotides read TGTGCCAGCGGGGGACAGGGAAAAGAGACCCAGTACTTC. Translated, it gives CASGGQGKETQYF.

V and J are TRBV27 and TRBJ2-1, with D tentatively TRBD2 (5 bases). Trimming removed 4 bases from V and 7 bases from J, with 14 bases in between. The CDR3 spans 14 residues. Germline CDR1 MNHEY, CDR2 SMNVEV (reference sequence). The CDR3 reads CASSYEGVRNEQFF. For the CDR3, the DNA is TGTGCCAGCAGTTACGAGGGAGTAAGGAATGAGCAGTTCTTC.

The CDR3 spells CASRSERYTGELFF. The CDR3 nucleotides are TGTGCCAGCCGATCCGAACGGTACACCGGGGAGCTGTTTTTT. This chain uses TRBV6-5 with TRBJ2-2; the D is unclear. This CDR3 is built from 14 residues. Germline CDR1 reads MNHEY; CDR2 reads SVGAGI. V was clipped by 8 bases and J by 3 bases, with 13 bases between them.